The 10 T cell receptor beta chains below come from one sample, sequenced in a study of T cells in localized non-small cell lung cancer. Method: immunoSEQ multiplex PCR; TCRdb's copy keeps in-frame clones and lacks some. The table shows about 33,000 clones, with roughly nine tenths occurring only once. The source was PBMCs, collected before any cancer treatment. All receptors derive from a man aged 40 to 70 with stage II lung adenocarcinoma.

CDR3: CAWSDGNEAEQYF. CDR3 bases: TGTGCCTGGAGTGACGGGAACGAGGCCGAGCAGTACTTC. This chain connects TRBV30 to TRBJ2-7; maybe TRBD2 (5 bases). This CDR3 has 13 amino acids. Trimming took off 1 base at V and 6 bases at J, with 13 bases between the two ends. Per germline, CDR1 GTSNPN and CDR2 SVGIG (reference sequence).

The gene calls are TRBV5-1 and TRBJ1-1, with D possibly being TRBD1 (5 bases). The germline V gene encodes CDR1 SGHRS and CDR2 YFSETQ. This CDR3 contains 14 residues. V was pared by 3 bases and J by 6 bases, with 15 bases between. The CDR3 DNA is TGCGCCAGCAGCTCAGGCAGGGTTGGCCCTGAAGCTTTCTTT. Translating gives CASSSGRVGPEAFF.

The J gene is TRBJ2-7, the V gene TRBV7-6; D is unresolved. CDR3 size: 14 residues. Trimming shortened V by 5 bases and J by 0 bases, and 11 bases separated the two germline ends. Germline V CDR1 and CDR2: SGHVS, FNYEAQ. The CDR3 region has the DNA TGTGCCAGCAGCCCCGGGCACAACTCCTACGAGCAGTACTTC. Amino acids: CASSPGHNSYEQYF. Using reference TRBV7-6 and TRBJ2-7 for the parts outside the CDR3, the full variable domain is GAGVSQSPRYKVTKRGQDVALRCDPISGHVSLYWYRQALGQGPEFLTYFNYEAQQDKSGLPNDRFSAERPEGSISTLTIQRTEQRDSAMYRCASSPGHNSYEQYFGPGTRLTVT.

The chain joins TRBV25-1 to TRBJ2-7; TRBD2 matches 14 bases. The CDR3 sequence is 15 residues long. In germline, CDR1 is MGHDK, CDR2 SYGVNS. V lost 4 bases and J lost 6; bases outside the gene matches: 5. The CDR3 region has the DNA TGTGCCAGCAGTGCCCCGGGACTAGCGGGAGCCGAGCAGTACTTC. Protein product: CASSAPGLAGAEQYF.

V usage is TRBV27 and J usage is TRBJ2-2, with 11 positions matching TRBD2. CDR1 and CDR2 from the germline V gene are MNHEY and SMNVEV (reference sequence). V lost 3 bases, J lost 0 bases, and 12 bases stayed unmatched. The CDR3 runs 20 residues. The CDR3 DNA follows: TGTGCCAGCAGTTTGCCGCTTCTAGCGGGAGGCCCGACGAACACCGGGGAGCTGTTTTTT. Translation: CASSLPLLAGGPTNTGELFF.

This clone has only one observation. CDR3 in amino acids: CASSEPLSVEQYF. The CDR3 region has the DNA TGTGCCAGCAGCGAGCCGCTTTCGGTCGAGCAGTACTTC. The V gene is TRBV7-9, the J gene TRBJ2-7, with D unclear. Trimming shortened V by 5 bases and J by 6 bases, and 14 bases separated the two germline ends. Germline V CDR1 and CDR2: SEHNR, FQNEAQ (reference sequence). The CDR3 is 13 amino acids.

The chain recombines TRBV4-1 with TRBJ2-7; unclear D gene. Trimming pared 0 bases from V and 2 bases from J, leaving 5 bases between. Per the germline V gene, CDR1 is MGHRA and CDR2 is YSYEKL. This CDR3 has 13 residues. CDR3 coding DNA: TGCGCCAGCAGCCAAGAAGGGCCCTACGAGCAGTACTTC. Amino acids: CASSQEGPYEQYF.

As to this clone: One junction end does not reproduce the germline sequence, and a read error may be involved. The CDR3 sequence is CASSDLGRARFF. The DNA for the CDR3 is TGTGCCAGCAGTGATTTGGGCAGGGCAAGGTTCTTC. The chain couples TRBV2 to TRBJ2-7; the D gene is possibly TRBD1 (5 bases). Germline CDR1 reads SNHLY; CDR2 reads FYNNEI. CDR3 length equals 12 residues. Filled out from reference TRBV2 and TRBJ2-7, the complete variable domain reads EPEVTQTPSHQVTQMGQEVILRCVPISNHLYFYWYRQILGQKVEFLVSFYNNEISEKSEIFDDQFSVERPDGSNFTLKIRSTKLEDSAMYFCASSDLGRARFFGPGTRLTVT.

The rearrangement links TRBV27 to TRBJ1-5; possibly TRBD1 for D (6 bases). The germline V gene has CDR1 MNHEY and CDR2 SMNVEV (reference sequence). The V and J ends lost 4 bases and 6 bases respectively, with 16 bases between them. The CDR3 extends over 15 amino acids. CDR3 sequence (DNA): TGTGCCAGCAGTTCAAGAGACAGGATGGGTCAGCCCCAGCATTTT. Amino acids: CASSSRDRMGQPQHF.

This clone was detected only once. V is TRBV6-5 and J is TRBJ2-5; the D is unclear. The germline gives CDR1 MNHEY, CDR2 SVGAGI. Trimming removed 7 bases at V and 4 bases at J, with 7 bases between. The CDR3 extends over 11 amino acids. DNA of the CDR3: TGTGCCAGCACGTTGGGAGAGACCCAGTACTTC. Encoded protein: CASTLGETQYF.